Sequencing of this TCR beta chain was carried out in a study of blood T cell repertoires in COVID-19. Looking at the study overall: PBMCs, B-cell-depleted T cells, or T cells were the source of the cDNA or gDNA that made up the material.

Assay: immunoSEQ multiplex PCR; the TCRdb copy retains only in-frame clones and omits some. The table records more than 110,000 clones, roughly 80% of them present only once. The length of the CDR3 is 14 residues. The germline V and J ends were trimmed by 9 bases and 2 bases, with 14 bases remaining between them. In germline, CDR1 is MGHDK, CDR2 SYGVNS. Adults between roughly 18 and 89 years of age took part from 24 US areas. Cohort 3 recovery required two negative PCRs, clearance, or symptom resolution. Material: PBMCs or T cells enriched from blood (not recorded which). The clonotype comes from a woman between 45 and 60 years old who had recovered from COVID-19. This chain links TRBV25-1 with TRBJ1-3; D ambiguous. CDR3 bases: TGTGCCAGTTCTCTTGACACTCCTGGAAACACCATATATTTT. Encoded protein: CASSLDTPGNTIYF.